Each of the 11 T cell receptor beta chains below was sequenced from the same sample in a study of response to subunit inactivated influenza vaccine. TCRdb reprocessed the RT-PCR reads with MiXCR, giving one entry per CDR3 protein. The sample yields just over 300,000 distinct CDR3 sequences, about 20% seen once. The starting material was PBMCs from blood, obtained about 19 months after vaccination. The receptors come from a man in his fifties or sixties who received an inactivated influenza vaccine.

The chain links TRBV6-5 to TRBJ2-5; no reliable D call. Germline CDR1 and CDR2: MNHEY and SVGAGI. The CDR3 is 12 amino acids. Trimming cost V 7 bases and J 2 bases, with 8 bases left between them. The CDR3, as DNA: TGTGCCAGCATGGGCAGGCAAGAGACCCAGTACTTC. As protein: CASMGRQETQYF.

This clonotype was counted many times. The chain has TRBV20-1 and TRBJ1-3; tentative D call: TRBD1 (6 bases). The CDR3 contains 15 residues. The V gene's germline CDR1 is DFQATT and CDR2 SNEGSKA (reference sequence). V dropped 3 bases and J dropped 4 bases, with 16 bases sitting between them. CDR3 bases: TGCAGTGCTAGTGGCTTCGGGGGCTCAGGAAACACCATATATTTT. Protein product: CSASGFGGSGNTIYF.

In its sample, this clonotype was seen many times. The chain recombines TRBV20-1 with TRBJ1-1, with 9 bases fitting TRBD1. The CDR3 is made up of 14 amino acids. Germline trimming cut 6 bases from V and 4 bases from J; bases unmatched to any gene: 9. Germline V CDR1 and CDR2: DFQATT, SNEGSKA (reference sequence). The CDR3 loop reads CSASGQGGVTEAFF. In DNA form, the CDR3 reads TGCAGTGCCTCGGGACAGGGTGGGGTCACTGAAGCTTTCTTT.

This clonotype was picked up a small number of times. The gene calls are TRBV3-1 and TRBJ2-7, with D perhaps TRBD1 (6 bases). Germline CDR1 reads LGHDT; CDR2 reads YNNKEL (reference sequence). This CDR3 spans 16 amino acids. Trimming shortened V by 4 bases and J by 1 base, and 17 bases separated the two germline ends. In nucleotides, the CDR3 is TGTGCCAGCAGCCCCCTCCCGGCAGGGGTATCCTACGAGCAGTACTTC. Translating it yields CASSPLPAGVSYEQYF.

The chain employs TRBV6-5 and TRBJ1-2; perhaps TRBD1 as D (5 bases). V was cut by 1 base and J by 1 base, with 10 bases left in between. The germline CDR1 and CDR2 sequences are MNHEY and SVGAGI. The CDR3 sequence is 15 residues long. CDR3 region: CASSYLAQGNYGYTF. In DNA form, the CDR3 reads TGTGCCAGCAGTTACTTGGCCCAGGGTAACTATGGCTACACCTTC.

The CDR3 DNA reads TGTGCCAGCAGCTTGGTCGCTGGTACGCAGTATTTT. Amino acids: CASSLVAGTQYF. The rearrangement links TRBV7-2 to TRBJ2-3; D unresolved. The V gene's germline CDR1 is SGHTA and CDR2 FQGNSA. V shed 3 bases and J shed 8 bases, with 9 bases lying between them. The CDR3 consists of 12 residues.

The J gene is TRBJ1-2, the V gene TRBV28, with 9 bases aligning to TRBD1. The CDR3 is made up of 14 amino acids. The ends lost 4 bases at V and 5 bases at J; junction bases unmatched: 5. Germline values: CDR1 MDHEN, CDR2 SYDVKM. The CDR3 here is CASSSTGGGYGYTF. The CDR3 bases are TGTGCCAGCAGTTCGACAGGGGGAGGGTATGGCTACACCTTC.

The rearrangement joins TRBV4-3 to TRBJ1-5; possibly TRBD1 for D (5 bases). This CDR3 comprises 15 residues. Germline V gene lookup returns CDR1 LGHNA and CDR2 YSLEER. V lost 0 bases and J lost 5, with 11 bases in between. The DNA for the CDR3 is TGCGCCAGCAGCCAAGATCGGGGGGAGCATCAGCCCCAGCATTTT. It translates to CASSQDRGEHQPQHF.

This clonotype was seen more than once but under ten times. This rearrangement joins TRBV7-9 to TRBJ2-5; D is unresolved. V gave up 4 bases and J gave up 2 bases, with 5 bases separating them. This CDR3 has 12 residues. Looked up from germline, CDR1 is SEHNR and CDR2 is FQNEAQ (reference sequence). The CDR3 coding sequence is TGTGCCAGCAGCTCCGTTCAAGAGACCCAGTACTTC. Its translation: CASSSVQETQYF.

This clonotype has a count of ten or more. V usage is TRBV11-2 and J usage is TRBJ1-2, with D possibly TRBD1 on 5 matching bases. Germline assignment: CDR1 SGHAT and CDR2 FQNNGV. This CDR3 contains 12 residues. V was pared by 5 bases and J by 5 bases, with 9 bases between. DNA of the CDR3: TGTGCCAGCAGCGTGGACATGTATGGCTACACCTTC. Amino acids: CASSVDMYGYTF.

The chain is built from TRBV10-3 and TRBJ1-5; no definite D call. Germline V gene data show CDR1 as ENHRY and CDR2 as SYGVKD. The CDR3 is 14 residues long. Trimming left V 6 bases short and J 4 bases short, with 13 bases between. The CDR3 loop is CAIRPGGDNQPQHF. The CDR3 DNA follows: TGTGCCATCAGGCCCGGAGGCGATAATCAGCCCCAGCATTTT.